Listed below are T cell receptor beta chains from one sample, sequenced in a study of shared clonotypes between healthy human individuals. TCRdb's table, derived via immunoSEQ multiplex PCR, lists solely in-frame clones and lacks some. Of about 600,000 clones detected, nearly 97% appear once; the ten largest clones hold 0.095% to 0.12%. Sequenced input: naive CD8+ T cells sorted from blood. These receptors came from a woman younger than 45 in good health. CDR3s include the opening cysteine and the closing phenylalanine or tryptophan.

V gene	J gene	CDR3 length	CDR3 protein
TRBV23-1	TRBJ1-2	16	CASVIEQGRRFPGYTF
TRBV7-9	TRBJ1-1	11	CASSYIGEAFF
TRBV7-9	TRBJ1-1	13	CASSLSGSTEAFF
TRBV5-4	TRBJ2-1	13	CASSPTGRNEQFF
TRBV7-9	TRBJ2-3	15	CASSSGGNLGDTQYF
TRBV5-4	TRBJ1-5	13	CASSFDRGWPQHF
TRBV19	TRBJ1-5	14	CASSQGASIQPQHF
TRBV28	TRBJ1-3	15	CASSKPRGFENTIYF
TRBV5-4	TRBJ2-1	15	CASKEKFSPYNEQFF
TRBV4-1	TRBJ1-4	16	CASSQDLQGINEKLFF
TRBV28	TRBJ2-7	14	CASSLQSGTYEQYF
TRBV28	TRBJ2-3	13	CASSFRGTDTQYF
TRBV5-4	TRBJ2-5	16	CASSDTGTSAQETQYF
TRBV2	TRBJ2-7	11	CASRGSYEQYF
TRBV27	TRBJ1-4	16	CASSLSGGDLHEKLFF
TRBV2	TRBJ2-3	15	CATQRLGLSTDTQYF
TRBV19	TRBJ2-7	13	CASSFGASYEQYF
TRBV27	TRBJ1-1	13	CASSFAGGTEAFF
TRBV7-9	TRBJ2-2	14	CASRGTLNTGELFF
TRBV30	TRBJ1-2	15	CAWRDLRGEIYGYTF
TRBV19	.	15	CASSIEGDVTYEQYF
TRBV28	TRBJ1-3	13	CASMGVSGNTIYF
TRBV7-9	TRBJ1-1	15	CASSPKGQGNTEAFF
TRBV27	TRBJ1-5	14	CASRGLVGNQPQHF
TRBV5-6	TRBJ1-2	15	CASSLVRAQTFGYTF
TRBV5-1	TRBJ1-1	15	CASSLEEGARTEAFF
TRBV13	TRBJ1-1	14	CASSHEGPNTEAFF
TRBV11-2	TRBJ2-1	18	CASSLWGRAGVIGNEQFF
TRBV5-1	TRBJ2-7	14	CASSFGRGGSEQYF
TRBV9	TRBJ2-3	15	CASSVEGVPTDTQYF
TRBV9	TRBJ2-7	15	CASSVGRTPVPEQYF
TRBV7-9	TRBJ2-7	11	CASSRGHEQYF
TRBV27	TRBJ1-1	14	CASRERVLGGEAFF
TRBV28	TRBJ2-7	13	CASSLDGTYEQYF
TRBV9	TRBJ2-2	16	CASSVVGRGPPGELFF
TRBV9	TRBJ2-3	16	CASSGPAGTSTDTQYF
TRBV27	TRBJ2-1	14	CASSPGSPYNEQFF
TRBV4-1	TRBJ2-7	16	CASSHRLAGGRGEQYF
TRBV28	TRBJ2-7	17	CASSLPSGRLTTYEQYF
TRBV5-1	TRBJ2-1	16	CASSRSPPLAGHEQFF
TRBV9	TRBJ2-7	14	CASSPRTSGYEQYF
TRBV5-1	TRBJ1-4	14	CASRVWGDNEKLFF
TRBV27	TRBJ1-5	14	CASSLGGPGQPQHF
TRBV28	TRBJ1-6	14	CASSFAGLGSPLHF
TRBV2	TRBJ2-7	14	CASRGGGRIYEQYF
TRBV27	TRBJ2-1	14	CASSYQGLYNEQFF
TRBV6-4	TRBJ1-1	13	CASRDRVDTEAFF
TRBV6-5	TRBJ2-2	14	CASSYMTGGGELFF